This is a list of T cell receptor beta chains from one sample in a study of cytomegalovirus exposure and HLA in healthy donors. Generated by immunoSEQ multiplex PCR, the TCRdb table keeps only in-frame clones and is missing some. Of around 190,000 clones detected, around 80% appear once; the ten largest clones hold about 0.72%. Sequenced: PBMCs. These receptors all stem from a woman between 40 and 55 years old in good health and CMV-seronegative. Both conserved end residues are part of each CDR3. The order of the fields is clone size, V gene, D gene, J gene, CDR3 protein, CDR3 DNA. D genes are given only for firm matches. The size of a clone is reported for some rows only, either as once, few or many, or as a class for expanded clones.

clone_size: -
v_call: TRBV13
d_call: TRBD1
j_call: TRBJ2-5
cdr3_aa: CASSLQGAVGTQYF
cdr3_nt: TGTGCCAGCAGCTTGCAGGGGGCTGTAGGGACCCAGTACTTC

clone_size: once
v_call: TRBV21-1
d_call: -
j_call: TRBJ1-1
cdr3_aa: CANNKAPGQNTEAFF
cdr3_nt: TGTGCCAACAACAAGGCTCCGGGACAGAACACTGAAGCTTTCTTT

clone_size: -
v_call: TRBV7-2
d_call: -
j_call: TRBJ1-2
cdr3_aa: CASSLQRVNYGYTF
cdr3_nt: TGTGCCAGCAGCCTCCAGAGGGTTAACTATGGCTACACCTTC

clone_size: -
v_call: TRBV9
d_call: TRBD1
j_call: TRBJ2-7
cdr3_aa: CASSVRGTDSYEQYF
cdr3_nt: TGTGCCAGCAGCGTAAGAGGGACAGATTCCTACGAGCAGTACTTC

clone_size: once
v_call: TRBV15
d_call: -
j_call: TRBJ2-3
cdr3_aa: CATSRQSRPPLGQYF
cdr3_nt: TGTGCCACCAGCAGACAATCGCGTCCTCCCCTTGGGCAGTATTTT

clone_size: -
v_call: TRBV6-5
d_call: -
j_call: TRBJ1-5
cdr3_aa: CASSYTYDSNQPQHF
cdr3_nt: TGTGCCAGCAGTTACACATACGATAGCAATCAGCCCCAGCATTTT

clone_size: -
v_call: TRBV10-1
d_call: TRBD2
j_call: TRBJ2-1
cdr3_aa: CASSFGGRRGGREQFF
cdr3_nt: TGCGCCAGCAGCTTTGGAGGGCGGCGGGGGGGCCGCGAGCAGTTCTTC

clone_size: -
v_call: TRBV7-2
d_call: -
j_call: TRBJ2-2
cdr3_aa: CASSPSNTGELFF
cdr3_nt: TGTGCCAGCAGCCCGTCCAACACCGGGGAGCTGTTTTTT

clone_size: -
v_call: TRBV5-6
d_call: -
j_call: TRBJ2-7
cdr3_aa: CASSLIEYRDSYEQYF
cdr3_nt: TGTGCCAGCAGCCTCATAGAATACCGGGACTCCTACGAGCAGTACTTC

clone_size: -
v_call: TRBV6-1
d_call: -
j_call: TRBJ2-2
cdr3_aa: CASSVVFGGSHTGELFF
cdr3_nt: TGTGCCAGCAGTGTGGTCTTCGGAGGGTCGCACACCGGGGAGCTGTTTTTT

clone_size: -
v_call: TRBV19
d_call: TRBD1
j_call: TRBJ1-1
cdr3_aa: CASSDYRGGRRAEAFF
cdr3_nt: TGTGCCAGTAGCGATTACAGGGGTGGAAGGCGTGCTGAAGCTTTCTTT

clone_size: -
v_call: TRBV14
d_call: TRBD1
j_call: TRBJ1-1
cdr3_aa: CASSNTGGSTEAFF
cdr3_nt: TGTGCCAGCAGCAACACAGGGGGTTCCACTGAAGCTTTCTTT

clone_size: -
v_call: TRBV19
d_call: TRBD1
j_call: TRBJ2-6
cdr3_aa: CASGPTGAVSGANVLTF
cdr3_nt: TGTGCCAGTGGCCCGACAGGGGCGGTCTCTGGGGCCAACGTCCTGACTTTC

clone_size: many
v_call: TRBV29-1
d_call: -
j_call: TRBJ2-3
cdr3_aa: CSVEDAGGTDTQYF
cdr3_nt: TGCAGCGTTGAAGACGCAGGGGGCACAGATACGCAGTATTTT

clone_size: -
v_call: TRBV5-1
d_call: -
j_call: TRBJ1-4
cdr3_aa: CASSLNNLDQNEKLFF
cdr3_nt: TGCGCCAGCAGCTTGAATAACCTTGATCAGAATGAAAAACTGTTTTTT

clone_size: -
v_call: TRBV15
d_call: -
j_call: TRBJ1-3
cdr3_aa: CATSPSGNTIYF
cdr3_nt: TGTGCCACCAGCCCCTCCGGAAACACCATATATTTT

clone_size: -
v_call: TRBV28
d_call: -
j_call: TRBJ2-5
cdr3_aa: CASRLQGAQETQYF
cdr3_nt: TGTGCCAGCAGGTTACAGGGCGCACAAGAGACCCAGTACTTC

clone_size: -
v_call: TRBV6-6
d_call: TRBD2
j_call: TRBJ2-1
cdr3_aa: CASNRLAGENYNEQFF
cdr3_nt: TGTGCCAGCAACAGACTAGCGGGGGAAAACTACAATGAGCAGTTCTTC

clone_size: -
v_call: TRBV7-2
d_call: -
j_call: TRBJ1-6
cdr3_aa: CASSYGQPLHF
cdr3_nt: TGTGCCAGCAGCTACGGTCAACCCCTCCACTTT

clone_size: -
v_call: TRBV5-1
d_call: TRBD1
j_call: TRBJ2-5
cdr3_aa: CASSASNSGGAETQYF
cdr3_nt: TGCGCCAGCAGCGCATCCAACTCAGGGGGCGCGGAGACCCAGTACTTC

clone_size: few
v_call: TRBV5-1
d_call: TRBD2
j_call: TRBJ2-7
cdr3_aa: CASSLATGLAGDEQYF
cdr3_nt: TGCGCCAGCAGCTTGGCCACGGGACTAGCGGGGGACGAGCAGTACTTC

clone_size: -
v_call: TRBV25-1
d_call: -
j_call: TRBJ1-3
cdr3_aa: CASSASLISGNTIYF
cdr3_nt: TGTGCCAGCAGTGCAAGCCTCATCTCTGGAAACACCATATATTTT